The rows below give T cell receptor beta chains drawn from one sample of a study of blood T cells in healthy people across ages. TCRdb itself ran the 5' RACE reads through MiXCR, one entry per CDR3 protein. The table has 1.5 million to 2 million distinct CDR3 sequences, about 32% seen once; the top ten hold 10% to 12%. The sample taken for sequencing was blood. The receptors derive from a woman younger than 45 in good health. The CDR3 runs from the conserved cysteine through the conserved F or W. The D gene is left open where the match is weak. Not every row has a clone size; where given, it reads once, few, many or a size class.

CASSFGTSGRKETDTQYF	TGTGCCAGCAGCTTCGGGACTAGCGGGAGGAAAGAGACAGATACGCAGTATTTT	.	TRBD2	TRBJ2-3	TRBV11-2
CASSRGPEGTQYF	TGTGCCAGCTCACGAGGCCCAGAGGGGACCCAGTACTTC	few	.	TRBJ2-5	TRBV18
CASTLWGDIGHEQYF	TGTGCCAGCACCCTCTGGGGGGATATCGGCCACGAGCAGTACTTC	.	.	TRBJ2-7	TRBV12-3/TRBV12-4
CASNQRRDQPQHF	TGTGCCAGCAACCAAAGAAGGGATCAGCCCCAGCATTTT	.	.	TRBJ1-5	TRBV2
CTISPGLAGGQETQYF	TGTACCATCAGCCCGGGACTAGCGGGGGGCCAAGAGACCCAGTACTTC	.	TRBD2	TRBJ2-5	TRBV10-3
CASSETGVHTGELFF	TGTGCCAGCAGTGAGACAGGGGTTCACACCGGGGAGCTGTTTTTT	few	TRBD1	TRBJ2-2	TRBV25-1
CSARAGRATNEKPFF	TGCAGTGCTAGAGCGGGACGTGCAACTAATGAAAAACCGTTTTTT	.	.	TRBJ1-4	TRBV20-1
CASSLWPGTSGLPSTDTQYF	TGTGCCAGCAGTTTATGGCCAGGGACTAGCGGGCTGCCTAGCACAGATACGCAGTATTTT	.	TRBD2	TRBJ2-3	TRBV28
CASSPPDSYTGELFF	TGCGCCAGCAGCCCCCCGGACAGTTACACCGGGGAGCTGTTTTTT	few	.	TRBJ2-2	TRBV5-1
CATGSSYNEQFF	TGTGCCACCGGAAGTTCCTACAATGAGCAGTTCTTC	many	.	TRBJ2-1	TRBV6-5
CSAIHTSSGNTIYF	TGCAGTGCCATCCACACAAGCTCTGGAAACACCATATATTTT	.	.	TRBJ1-3	TRBV20-1
CAISASWTGGDEQFF	TGTGCCATCAGTGCATCTTGGACGGGGGGGGATGAGCAGTTCTTC	.	TRBD2	TRBJ2-1	TRBV10-3
CSTPRGRSGGTDTQYF	TGCAGTACTCCTCGGGGGAGAAGCGGGGGCACAGATACGCAGTATTTT	.	TRBD2	TRBJ2-3	TRBV20-1
CASSLSSGGRSNYGYTF	TGTGCCAGCAGTTTATCGTCGGGGGGCCGGAGTAACTATGGCTACACCTTC	.	.	TRBJ1-2	TRBV6-6
CASSTRTIDTQYF	TGTGCCAGCAGCACGCGGACCATAGATACGCAGTATTTT	few	.	TRBJ2-3	TRBV3-1